Given below is one T cell receptor (beta chain) in context. Antigen unknown. The trim removed 2 bases at V and 6 bases at J, leaving 4 bases unmatched. This CDR3 has 14 residues. Germline V gene sequence: CDR1 SGHNT, CDR2 YYREEE (reference sequence). Assay used: immunoSEQ multiplex PCR; TCRdb lists only in-frame clones, some missing. The data hold some 27,000 clones, with 91% observed a single time. This record comes from a study of PD-1 blockade in classical Hodgkin lymphoma. Study-level points and caveats: Repertoires differed for reasons still undefined, possibly disease activity or prior therapy. When set against healthy donors, newly diagnosed patients were reported to show lower baseline TCR diversity.

Time point given: newly diagnosed, previously untreated cHL patient sample. Newly diagnosed, untreated classical Hodgkin lymphoma PBMCs served as comparison. This receptor was taken from a human donor with classical Hodgkin lymphoma. The sequenced material came from peripheral blood mononuclear cells (PBMCs). The chain is built from TRBV5-4 and TRBJ2-7; 11 nucleotides align to TRBD2. The CDR3 region is CASSFRLAGSEQYF. The CDR3 DNA is TGTGCCAGCAGCTTTCGACTAGCGGGATCCGAGCAGTACTTC.